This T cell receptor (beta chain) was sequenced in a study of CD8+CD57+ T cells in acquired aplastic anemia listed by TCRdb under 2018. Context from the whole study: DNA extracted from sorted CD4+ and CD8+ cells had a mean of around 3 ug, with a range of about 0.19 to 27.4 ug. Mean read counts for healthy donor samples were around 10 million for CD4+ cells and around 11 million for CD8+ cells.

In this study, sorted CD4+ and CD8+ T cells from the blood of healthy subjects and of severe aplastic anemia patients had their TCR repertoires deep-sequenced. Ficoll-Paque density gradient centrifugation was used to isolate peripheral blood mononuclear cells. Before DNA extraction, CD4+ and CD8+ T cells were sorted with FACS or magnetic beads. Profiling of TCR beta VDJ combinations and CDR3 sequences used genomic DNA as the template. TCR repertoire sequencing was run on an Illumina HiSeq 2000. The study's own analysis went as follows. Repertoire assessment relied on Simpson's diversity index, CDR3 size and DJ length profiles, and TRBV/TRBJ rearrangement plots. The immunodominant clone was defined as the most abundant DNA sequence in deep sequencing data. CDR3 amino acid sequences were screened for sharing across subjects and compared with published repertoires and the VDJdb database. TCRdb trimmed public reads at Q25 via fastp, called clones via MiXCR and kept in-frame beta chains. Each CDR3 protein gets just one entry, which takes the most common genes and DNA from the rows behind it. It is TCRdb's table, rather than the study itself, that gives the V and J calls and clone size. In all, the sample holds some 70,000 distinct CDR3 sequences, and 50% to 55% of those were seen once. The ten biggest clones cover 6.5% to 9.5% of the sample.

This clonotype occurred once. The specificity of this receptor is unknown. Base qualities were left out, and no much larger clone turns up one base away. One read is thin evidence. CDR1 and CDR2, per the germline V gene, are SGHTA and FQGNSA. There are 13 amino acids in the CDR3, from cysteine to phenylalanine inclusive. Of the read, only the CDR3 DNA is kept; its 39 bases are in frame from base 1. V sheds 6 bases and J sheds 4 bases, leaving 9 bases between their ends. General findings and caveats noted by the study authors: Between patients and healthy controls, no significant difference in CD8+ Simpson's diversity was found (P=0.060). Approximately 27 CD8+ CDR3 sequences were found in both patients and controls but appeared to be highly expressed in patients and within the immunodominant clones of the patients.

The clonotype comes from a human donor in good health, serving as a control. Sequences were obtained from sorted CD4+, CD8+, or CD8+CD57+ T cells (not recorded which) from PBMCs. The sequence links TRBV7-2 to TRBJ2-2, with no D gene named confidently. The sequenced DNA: TGTGCCAGCAGAGCCGTCAGCACCGGGGAGCTGTTTTTT. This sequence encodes CASRAVSTGELFF.